A selection of T cell receptor beta chains follows, all from one sample in a study of blood T cell repertoires in COVID-19. Method: immunoSEQ multiplex PCR; TCRdb's copy keeps in-frame clones and lacks some. Of about 210,000 clones listed, 83% are singletons. Sequencing input: peripheral blood. These receptors originate from a woman in her 40s with active or convalescent COVID-19. CDR3s include the opening cysteine and the closing phenylalanine or tryptophan. D genes are given only for firm matches. Size tells how often a clone was seen (once, few, many) or the class of an expanded clone, and some rows leave it out.

size	D	V	J	DNA	CDR3
once	.	TRBV6-5	TRBJ1-2	TGTGCCAGCAGAGGTGGGCGGGGTTCGAACTATGGCTACACCTTC	CASRGGRGSNYGYTF
.	TRBD2	TRBV30	TRBJ2-3	TGTGCCTGGAGTGGGACTAGCGGGCTAGATACGCAGTATTTT	CAWSGTSGLDTQYF
.	.	TRBV11-2	TRBJ1-3	TGTGCCAGCAGCTCGTGGACAGTTAGTGGAAACACCATATATTTT	CASSSWTVSGNTIYF
.	.	TRBV9	TRBJ2-4	TGTGCCAGCAGCGTAGAGGGGTCGTCTAGAAACATTCAGTACTTC	CASSVEGSSRNIQYF
.	TRBD1	TRBV28	TRBJ1-4	TGTGCCAGCAGCCCCGGGACAGCAGCTTCTAATGAAAAACTGTTTTTT	CASSPGTAASNEKLFF
few	.	TRBV7-2	TRBJ2-5	TGTGCCAGCGGCGGGGGCCAAACGACTGAGACCCAGTACTTC	CASGGGQTTETQYF
.	.	TRBV7-3	TRBJ2-7	TGTGCCAGCAGCTTAACCAGGGGGAGGTCCTACGAGCAGTACTTC	CASSLTRGRSYEQYF
.	TRBD1	TRBV4-3	TRBJ1-5	TGCGCCAGCAGCCAAGGGACAGGAGGAGGCGGCAATCAGCCCCAGCATTTT	CASSQGTGGGGNQPQHF
.	TRBD1	TRBV7-9	TRBJ2-7	TGTGCCAGCAGCTTAGAGGGGGCCGGGGACGAGCAGTACTTC	CASSLEGAGDEQYF
few	.	TRBV10-3	TRBJ2-1	TGTGCCATCAGTGAGGAGGGCGGCAATGAGCAGTTCTTC	CAISEEGGNEQFF
.	.	TRBV21-1	TRBJ2-6	TGTGCCAGCAGCAAACAAGAGGGGACTTCTGGGGCCAACGTCCTGACTTTC	CASSKQEGTSGANVLTF
.	.	TRBV29-1	TRBJ2-7	TGCAGCGTTGCCGTTACCGAACGGGGTGCGGGCTCCTACGAGCAGTACTTC	CSVAVTERGAGSYEQYF
.	.	TRBV28	TRBJ2-5	TGTGCCAGCAGTTTAGCTCTTACAGGGAAAGAGACCCAGTACTTC	CASSLALTGKETQYF
.	.	TRBV6-5	TRBJ1-1	TGTGCCAGCAGTTACTTTTCGCGAAGAGCGAACACTGAAGCTTTCTTT	CASSYFSRRANTEAFF
.	.	TRBV5-6	TRBJ2-3	TGTGCAACAGGGTATTCGGGGGGCGTTGGAGATACGCAGTATTTT	CATGYSGGVGDTQYF
.	TRBD1	TRBV5-4	TRBJ2-3	TGTGCCAGCAGCTCCGGACAGGGCACAGATACGCAGTATTTT	CASSSGQGTDTQYF
.	.	TRBV5-4	TRBJ2-1	TGTGCCAGCAGCGGGGACTTCCAGCACAATGAGCAGTTCTTC	CASSGDFQHNEQFF
.	.	TRBV4-3	TRBJ2-7	TGCGCCAGCAGCCAAGTCCAGGGAGGCTACGAGCAGTACTTC	CASSQVQGGYEQYF
once	.	TRBV21-1	TRBJ1-4	TGTGCCAGCAGCAAAGCCGGGGGGATGGGTGAAAAACTGTTTTTT	CASSKAGGMGEKLFF
.	.	TRBV4-1	TRBJ1-1	TGCGCCAGCAGCCTTTCAGGGTACACTGAAGCTTTCTTT	CASSLSGYTEAFF
.	.	TRBV5-1	TRBJ1-1	TGCGCCAGCAGCTTGGTTACAGGACCGAACACTGAAGCTTTCTTT	CASSLVTGPNTEAFF
.	.	TRBV10-3	TRBJ1-4	TGTGCCATCACCCGGAGTCTCCGAATGATCGGACTGTTTTTT	CAITRSLRMIGLFF
.	TRBD2	TRBV6-2/TRBV6-3	TRBJ2-3	TGTGCCAGCAGTCCAAGGACTAGCGGATACACAGATACGCAGTATTTT	CASSPRTSGYTDTQYF
few	.	TRBV6-5	TRBJ1-1	TGTGCCAGCAGTTCAGATATGGTAAACACTGAAGCTTTCTTT	CASSSDMVNTEAFF
.	.	TRBV5-1	TRBJ2-7	TGCGCCAGCAGCTTGGATCCGGGAAGAGTATTGTACTTC	CASSLDPGRVLYF
.	TRBD2	TRBV19	TRBJ2-1	TGTGCCAGTAGTACTTTAGCGGGGGCCAAGAGCTCCTACAATGAGCAGTTCTTC	CASSTLAGAKSSYNEQFF
.	TRBD2	TRBV7-3	TRBJ2-3	TGTGCCAGCAGCTATGGGACTAGCGGGAGAACAGATACGCAGTATTTT	CASSYGTSGRTDTQYF
.	.	TRBV25-1	TRBJ1-1	TGTGCCAGCAGTGAATCGGACAGCCACACTGAAGCTTTCTTT	CASSESDSHTEAFF
.	TRBD1	TRBV29-1	TRBJ2-2	TGCAGCGTTGAAGTTTGGCCGGGACAGGGGGCGAACACCGGGGAGCTGTTTTTT	CSVEVWPGQGANTGELFF
.	.	TRBV28	TRBJ2-7	TGTGCCAGCCTACAGAACCACGAGCAGTACTTC	CASLQNHEQYF
few	.	TRBV5-1	TRBJ2-7	TGCGCCAGCAGCTTGGCCTCAGACAGCAACTACGAGCAGTACTTC	CASSLASDSNYEQYF
once	.	TRBV3-1/TRBV3-2	TRBJ1-5	TGTGCCAGCAGCCAAGGCAGGGGCAACGGGAATCAGCCCCAGCATTTT	CASSQGRGNGNQPQHF
.	.	TRBV29-1	TRBJ1-3	TGCAGCGTAGGACAGTTTGACTCTGGAAACACCATATATTTT	CSVGQFDSGNTIYF
.	TRBD1	TRBV4-1	TRBJ2-3	TGCGCCAGCAGCCAAGATCTGGCAGGGGGTCTTGTAACAGATACGCAGTATTTT	CASSQDLAGGLVTDTQYF
.	TRBD1	TRBV9	TRBJ1-3	TGTGCCAGCAGCGTCCGGGGGACAGCCGAGATCTCTGGAAACACCATATATTTT	CASSVRGTAEISGNTIYF
.	.	TRBV18	TRBJ2-2	TGTGCCAGCTCATCCTCGAACACCGGGGAGCTGTTTTTT	CASSSSNTGELFF
.	TRBD1	TRBV13	TRBJ2-3	TGTGCCAGCAGCCCGCTGGGACAGGGGACAGATACGCAGTATTTT	CASSPLGQGTDTQYF
.	.	TRBV12-3/TRBV12-4	TRBJ2-1	TGTGCCAGCAGTTTTAGCAGTGAGCAGTTCTTC	CASSFSSEQFF
few	TRBD1	TRBV11-2	TRBJ2-7	TGTGCCAGCACCGACAGGGGGACCTACGAGCAGTACTTC	CASTDRGTYEQYF
.	.	TRBV28	TRBJ1-6	TGTGCCGCCTCGCCGGGACACAATAATTCACCCCTCCACTTT	CAASPGHNNSPLHF
.	.	TRBV5-5	TRBJ2-3	TGTGCCAGCAGCTTGTTTCCCCCGGGACTCTCCACAGATACGCAGTATTTT	CASSLFPPGLSTDTQYF
.	TRBD2	TRBV30	TRBJ2-3	TGTGCCTGGGATGAGGGACTAGCGGGAGATACGCAGTATTTT	CAWDEGLAGDTQYF